This T cell receptor (beta chain) was obtained from a study of CD8 T cells in Susac syndrome. V was shortened by 4 bases and J by 3 bases, with 11 bases between the two germline ends. The CDR3 is 13 residues long. The germline CDR1 and CDR2 sequences are SGHNT and YYREEE (reference sequence). CD8+ and CD4+ T cells from blood underwent TCR beta sequencing. Purification of the CD8+ and CD4+ T cells relied on negative isolation, and TEMRA cells underwent FACS enrichment. An input of roughly 0.45 to 1 ug of RNA was subjected to reverse transcription using random hexamers. A multiplex approach, immunoSEQ multiplex PCR, amplified TCR beta CDR3 across 54 Vbeta and 13 Jbeta. TCRdb called the immunoSEQ multiplex PCR reads again in MiXCR, with one record for every CDR3 protein. Seen here are around 150,000 distinct CDR3 sequences, 90% to 95% observed once, and the top ten hold 0.13% to 0.15%. This clonotype occurred once.

The chain combines TRBV5-4 with TRBJ2-7; D gene ambiguous. The clonotype was recovered from a human donor in good health. Sequencing was carried out using CD4+ T cells from PBMCs. The DNA of the CDR3 is TGTGCCAGCAGCACCGGTCGGAACTACGAGCAGTACTTC. As protein: CASSTGRNYEQYF.